This T cell receptor beta chain was captured by sequencing in a study of brain T cells in children with intractable seizures. For this clone: The antigen is unknown.

Sequencing was performed with immunoSEQ multiplex PCR; in TCRdb, only in-frame clones are kept and a portion is missing. The table lists about 340,000 clones, approximately 93% of them singletons. The germline V gene has CDR1 SGHVS and CDR2 FQNEAQ. With V trimmed by 5 bases and J by 6 bases, 13 bases remained unmatched. The CDR3 has 15 residues. General study results and limits: Viral specificity was inferred only from CDR3 similarity; HCMV serostatus was unknown.

Stated time point: blood from clinic visit 5 months post-surgery; TSC patient then seizure free. This receptor was identified in a boy under two years old with tuberous sclerosis and intractable seizures. V gene TRBV7-8 combines with J gene TRBJ2-7, with TRBD2 identical over 7 bases. The material was peripheral blood, obtained 5 to 6 months after surgery. The CDR3 spells CASSPDPGLSGEQYF. The CDR3 DNA follows: TGTGCCAGCAGCCCTGACCCGGGACTATCTGGCGAGCAGTACTTC. Filled out from reference TRBV7-8 and TRBJ2-7, the complete variable domain reads GAGVSQSPRYKVAKRGQDVALRCDPISGHVSLFWYQQALGQGPEFLTYFQNEAQLDKSGLPSDRFFAERPEGSVSTLKIQRTQQEDSAVYLCASSPDPGLSGEQYFGPGTRLTVT.